The 14 T cell receptor beta chains below all came from one sample that was sequenced in a study of cytomegalovirus exposure and HLA in healthy donors (dated by TCRdb to between 2016 and 2019). Libraries were constructed by the immunoSEQ multiplex PCR assay. The multiplex PCR relied on a mix of 60 forward primers for TCR Vbeta segments and 13 reverse primers for TCR Jbeta segments. The table was pulled from immuneACCESS by TCRdb, which kept in-frame rearrangements only. Such tables lose some clones; where checked, under half of the loss comes from unresolved V genes, and the rest has no known cause. Across this sample there are about 270,000 clones, with 80% to 90% seen only once. Jointly, the top ten make up 3% to 4% of the sample. Sequenced sample: PBMCs. All receptors derive from a man in his forties in good health and CMV-seropositive.

The chain recombines TRBV7-8 with TRBJ1-2, with a possible D match to TRBD1 (5 bases). The CDR3 length is 15 residues. Germline CDR1 SGHVS, CDR2 FQNEAQ. Trimming left V 5 bases short and J 2 bases short, with 15 bases between. The CDR3 DNA reads as TGTGCCAGCAGCCATCCCTTGGGGGGAAACTATGGCTACACCTTC. This translates into CASSHPLGGNYGYTF.

The V and J genes are TRBV4-1 and TRBJ2-1, with TRBD2 identical over 15 bases. CDR1 and CDR2 from the germline V gene are MGHRA and YSYEKL. The length of the CDR3 is 17 residues. V lost 1 base, J lost 8 bases, and 6 bases stayed unmatched. CDR3 region: CASSQGQGLAGGYEQFF. CDR3 coding DNA: TGCGCCAGCAGCCAAGGTCAGGGACTAGCGGGAGGCTATGAGCAGTTCTTC.

As DNA, the CDR3 is TGTGCCAGTAGTACCGACGGGACTAGCGGGAGTTACTTCGATGAGCAGTTCTTC. Its translation: CASSTDGTSGSYFDEQFF. This sequence joins TRBV19 and TRBJ2-1; 14 nucleotides match TRBD2. Germline trimming cut 4 bases from V and 8 bases from J; bases unmatched to any gene: 13. The CDR3 extends over 18 amino acids. Germline V gene sequence: CDR1 LNHDA, CDR2 SQIVND (reference sequence).

The rearrangement uses TRBV5-1 and TRBJ2-7; 8 bases map to TRBD2. There are 15 residues in the CDR3. With 5 bases clipped from V and 4 bases from J, the junction kept 11 bases outside the gene matches. The germline V gene has CDR1 SGHRS and CDR2 YFSETQ. The chain's CDR3 is CASRVAGGMWYEQYF. CDR3 in DNA: TGCGCCAGCAGGGTCGCGGGAGGAATGTGGTACGAGCAGTACTTC.

The table lists this clone with a count of one. The J gene is TRBJ1-1, the V gene TRBV19; D gene uncertain. Germline assignment: CDR1 LNHDA and CDR2 SQIVND (reference sequence). The CDR3 is 13 amino acids. V lost 5 bases and J lost 0, with 7 bases in between. CDR3 residues: CASSLSVNTEAFF. Written as DNA, the CDR3 is TGTGCCAGTAGTCTATCGGTGAACACTGAAGCTTTCTTT.

The CDR3 DNA is TGTGCCAGCTCACCGGGACAGGTGACCAATGAGCAGTTCTTC. Protein product: CASSPGQVTNEQFF. The rearrangement uses TRBV18 and TRBJ2-1; 8 positions match TRBD1. V gave up 3 bases and J gave up 6 bases; unmatched junction bases: 4. The CDR3 runs 14 residues. Germline CDR1 KGHSH, CDR2 LQKENI. Variable domain in full (rest from reference TRBV18 and TRBJ2-1): NAGVMQNPRHLVRRRGQEARLRCSPMKGHSHVYWYRQLPEEGLKFMVYLQKENIIDESGMPKERFSAEFPKEGPSILRIQQVVRGDSAAYFCASSPGQVTNEQFFGPGTRLTVL.

The chain is built from TRBV19 and TRBJ2-7, with 9 bases that match TRBD2. CDR3 length: 14 residues. Trimming at V came to 5 bases and at J to 1 base, leaving 3 bases not matched to a gene. Germline V gene sequence: CDR1 LNHDA, CDR2 SQIVND (reference sequence). CDR3 residues: CASSYSGGSYEQYF. The CDR3 coding sequence is TGTGCCAGTAGTTATAGCGGGGGTTCCTACGAGCAGTACTTC.

This clone was seen just once. This chain links TRBV5-1 with TRBJ2-5; 16 nucleotides align to TRBD2. In germline, CDR1 is SGHRS, CDR2 YFSETQ. This CDR3 has 16 amino acids. The trim removed 3 bases at V and 5 bases at J, leaving 4 bases unmatched. CDR3 in amino acids: CASSSGLAGGPETQYF. DNA for the CDR3: TGCGCCAGCAGCTCGGGACTAGCGGGAGGGCCGGAGACCCAGTACTTC.

J is TRBJ2-7 and V is TRBV27; 8 bases match TRBD1. The V and J ends lost 8 bases and 5 bases, in that order; junction bases with no gene match: 14. The CDR3 runs to 15 residues. Germline V CDR1 and CDR2: MNHEY, SMNVEV (reference sequence). CDR3 nucleotide sequence: TGTGCCAGCTACGCCGGACAGGGTCTTGTCCACGAGCAGTACTTC. Its translation: CASYAGQGLVHEQYF.

The V and J genes are TRBV7-6 and TRBJ2-7; D not certain. CDR3 length equals 13 residues. With 4 bases removed from V and 1 base from J, the gap between germline ends came to 8 bases. Per the germline V gene, CDR1 is SGHVS and CDR2 is FNYEAQ. The CDR3 DNA reads TGTGCCAGCAGCTCGCAGACATCCTACGAGCAGTACTTC. Its translation is CASSSQTSYEQYF.

V gene TRBV28 combines with J gene TRBJ2-1, with 9 bases aligning to TRBD1. Germline V gene sequence: CDR1 MDHEN, CDR2 SYDVKM. V dropped 5 bases and J dropped 8; count of bases not matched to a gene: 10. This CDR3 spans 15 amino acids. The CDR3 sequence: CASSPPRDRAHEQFF. The CDR3 DNA follows: TGTGCCAGCAGTCCCCCCCGGGACAGGGCCCATGAGCAGTTCTTC.

This chain uses TRBV2 with TRBJ2-7; 7 bases agree with TRBD1. The CDR3 is 13 residues long. The V gene end was trimmed by 7 bases and the J gene end by 3 bases; junction bases not matched to a gene: 6. Germline CDR1 SNHLY, CDR2 FYNNEI. The CDR3 loop reads CASNGQGVYEQYF. For the CDR3, the DNA is TGTGCCAGCAACGGGCAGGGGGTCTACGAGCAGTACTTC.

This chain connects TRBV19 to TRBJ2-3; 8 bases map to TRBD1. The V and J ends lost 5 bases and 2 bases, in that order; junction bases with no gene match: 9. Germline CDR1 reads LNHDA; CDR2 reads SQIVND (reference sequence). This CDR3 spans 16 amino acids. In DNA, the CDR3 is TGTGCCAGTAGTGGTTTCGACAGGGGATACACAGATACGCAGTATTTT. This encodes CASSGFDRGYTDTQYF.

The chain joins TRBV10-3 to TRBJ2-7, with 8 bases that match TRBD1. Trimming cost V 6 bases and J 0 bases; bases outside gene matches: 1. From germline, CDR1 is ENHRY and CDR2 SYGVKD. CDR3 length equals 13 residues. CDR3 sequence: CAISGQGSYEQYF. The CDR3 nucleotides read TGTGCCATCAGCGGACAGGGCTCCTACGAGCAGTACTTC.